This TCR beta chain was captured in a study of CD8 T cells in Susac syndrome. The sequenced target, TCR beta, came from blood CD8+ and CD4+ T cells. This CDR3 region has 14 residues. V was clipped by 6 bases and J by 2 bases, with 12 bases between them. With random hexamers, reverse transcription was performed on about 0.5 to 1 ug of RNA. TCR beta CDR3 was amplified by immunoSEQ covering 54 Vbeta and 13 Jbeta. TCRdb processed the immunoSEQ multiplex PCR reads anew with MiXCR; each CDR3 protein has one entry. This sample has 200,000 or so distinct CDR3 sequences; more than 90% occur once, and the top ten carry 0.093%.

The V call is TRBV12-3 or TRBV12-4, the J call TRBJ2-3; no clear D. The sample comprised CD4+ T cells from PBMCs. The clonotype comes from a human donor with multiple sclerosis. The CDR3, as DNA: TGTGCCAGCAGCCTTCTACGGAACACAGATACGCAGTATTTT. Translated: CASSLLRNTDTQYF.